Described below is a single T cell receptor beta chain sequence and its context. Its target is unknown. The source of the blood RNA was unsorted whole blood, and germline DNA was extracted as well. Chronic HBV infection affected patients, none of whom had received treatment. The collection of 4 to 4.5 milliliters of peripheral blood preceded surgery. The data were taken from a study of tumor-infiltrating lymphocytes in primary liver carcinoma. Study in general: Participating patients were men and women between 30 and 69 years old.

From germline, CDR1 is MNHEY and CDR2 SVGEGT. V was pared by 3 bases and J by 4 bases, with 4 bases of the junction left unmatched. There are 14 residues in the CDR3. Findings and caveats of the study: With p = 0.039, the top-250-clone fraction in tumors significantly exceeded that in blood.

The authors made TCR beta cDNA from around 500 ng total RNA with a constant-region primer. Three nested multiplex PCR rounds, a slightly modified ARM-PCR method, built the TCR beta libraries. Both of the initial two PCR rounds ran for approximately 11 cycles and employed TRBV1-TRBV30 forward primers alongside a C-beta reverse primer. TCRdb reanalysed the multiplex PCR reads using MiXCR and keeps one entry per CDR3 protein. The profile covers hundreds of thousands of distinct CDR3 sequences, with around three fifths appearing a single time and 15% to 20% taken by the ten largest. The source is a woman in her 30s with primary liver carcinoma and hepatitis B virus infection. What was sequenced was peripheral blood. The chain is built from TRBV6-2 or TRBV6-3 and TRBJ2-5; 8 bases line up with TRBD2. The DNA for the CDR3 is TGTGCCAGCAGTTATGCCGCGGGAGGAGAGACCCAGTACTTC. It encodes CASSYAAGGETQYF.